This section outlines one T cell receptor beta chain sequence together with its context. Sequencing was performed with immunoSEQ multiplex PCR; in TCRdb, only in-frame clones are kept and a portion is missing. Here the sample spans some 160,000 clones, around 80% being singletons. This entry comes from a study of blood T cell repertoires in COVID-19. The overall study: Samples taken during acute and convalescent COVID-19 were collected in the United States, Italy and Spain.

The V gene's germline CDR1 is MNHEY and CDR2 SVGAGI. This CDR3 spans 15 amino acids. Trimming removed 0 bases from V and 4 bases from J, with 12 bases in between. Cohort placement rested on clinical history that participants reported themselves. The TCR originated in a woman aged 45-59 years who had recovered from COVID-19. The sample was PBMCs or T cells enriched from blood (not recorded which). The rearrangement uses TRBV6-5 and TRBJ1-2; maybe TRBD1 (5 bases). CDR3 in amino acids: CASSYSPGFSYGYTF. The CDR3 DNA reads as TGTGCCAGCAGTTACTCCCCAGGGTTCTCCTATGGCTACACCTTC.